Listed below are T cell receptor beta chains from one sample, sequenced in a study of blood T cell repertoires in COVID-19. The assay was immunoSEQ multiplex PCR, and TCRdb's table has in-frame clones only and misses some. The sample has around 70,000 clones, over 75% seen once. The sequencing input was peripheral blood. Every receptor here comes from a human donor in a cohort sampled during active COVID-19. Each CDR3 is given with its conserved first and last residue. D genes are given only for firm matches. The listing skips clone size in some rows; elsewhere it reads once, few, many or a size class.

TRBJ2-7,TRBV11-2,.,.,CASSLGTYEQYF,TGTGCCAGCAGCTTAGGAACTTACGAGCAGTACTTC
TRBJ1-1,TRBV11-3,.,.,CASSRDSVTEAFF,TGTGCCAGCAGCCGGGATAGCGTCACTGAAGCTTTCTTT
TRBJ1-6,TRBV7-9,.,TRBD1,CASSLWDRVGNSPLHF,TGTGCCAGCAGCTTATGGGACAGGGTTGGTAATTCACCCCTCCACTTT
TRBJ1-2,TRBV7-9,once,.,CASSSALDSHSNYGYTF,TGTGCCAGCAGCTCGGCACTTGACAGCCACTCTAACTATGGCTACACCTTC
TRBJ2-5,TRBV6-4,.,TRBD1,CASSEVRGQTQYF,TGTGCCAGCAGTGAGGTCAGGGGGCAGACCCAGTACTTC
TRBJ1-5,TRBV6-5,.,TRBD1,CASSPRGRNQPQHF,TGTGCCAGCAGCCCCAGGGGGCGCAATCAGCCCCAGCATTTT
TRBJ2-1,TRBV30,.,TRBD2,CAWTPGTSPNNEQFF,TGTGCCTGGACACCCGGGACTAGCCCCAACAATGAGCAGTTCTTC
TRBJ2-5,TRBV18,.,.,CASSPKVRETQYF,TGTGCCAGCTCACCAAAAGTGAGAGAGACCCAGTACTTC
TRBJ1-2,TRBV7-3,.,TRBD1,CASSLGGGQADGYTF,TGTGCCAGCAGCTTAGGAGGGGGACAGGCGGACGGCTACACCTTC
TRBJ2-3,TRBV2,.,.,CASTGRDFGTQYF,TGTGCCAGCACTGGAAGGGACTTCGGTACGCAGTATTTT
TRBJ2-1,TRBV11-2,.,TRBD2,CASSREGLANYNEQFF,TGTGCCAGCAGCCGAGAGGGACTAGCGAACTACAATGAGCAGTTCTTC
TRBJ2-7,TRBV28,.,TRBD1,CASSFSGGNEQYF,TGTGCCAGCAGTTTTTCAGGGGGCAACGAGCAGTACTTC
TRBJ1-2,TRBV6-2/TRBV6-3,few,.,CASSSALYGYTF,TGTGCCAGCAGCTCCGCCCTATATGGCTACACCTTC
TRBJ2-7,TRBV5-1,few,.,CASSLTRGNHEQYF,TGCGCCAGCAGCTTAACCAGGGGTAACCACGAGCAGTACTTC
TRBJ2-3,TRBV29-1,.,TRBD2,CSAREALFFTDTQYF,TGCAGCGCTCGGGAGGCCCTGTTCTTTACAGATACGCAGTATTTT
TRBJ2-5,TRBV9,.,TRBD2,CASSQLANQETQYF,TGTGCCAGCAGCCAACTAGCGAACCAAGAGACCCAGTACTTC
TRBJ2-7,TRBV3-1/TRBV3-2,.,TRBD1,CASSLGQGPDLSYEQYF,TGTGCCAGCAGCCTCGGACAGGGTCCTGATCTCAGCTACGAGCAGTACTTC
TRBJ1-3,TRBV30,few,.,CAWMDSGNTIYF,TGTGCCTGGATGGACAGTGGAAACACCATATATTTT
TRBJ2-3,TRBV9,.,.,CASSALDTQYF,TGTGCCAGCAGCGCCCTCGATACGCAGTATTTT
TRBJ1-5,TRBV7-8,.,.,CASSLAQDGVQPQHF,TGTGCCAGCAGCTTAGCGCAAGACGGAGTACAGCCCCAGCATTTT
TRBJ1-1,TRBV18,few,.,CASSSDSLNTEAFF,TGTGCCAGCTCAAGCGACAGCTTGAACACTGAAGCTTTCTTT
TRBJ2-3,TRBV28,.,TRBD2,CASSLSSGRGVPDTQYF,TGTGCCAGCAGTTTATCTAGCGGGAGGGGAGTACCAGATACGCAGTATTTT